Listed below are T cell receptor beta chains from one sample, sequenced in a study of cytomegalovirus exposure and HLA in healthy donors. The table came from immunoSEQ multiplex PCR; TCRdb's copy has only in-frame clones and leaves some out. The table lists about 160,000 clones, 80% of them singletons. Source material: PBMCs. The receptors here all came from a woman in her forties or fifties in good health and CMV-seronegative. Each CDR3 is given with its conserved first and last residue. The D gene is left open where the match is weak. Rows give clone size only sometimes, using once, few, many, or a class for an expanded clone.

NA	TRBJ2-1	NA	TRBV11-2	TGTGCCAGCAGCTTTAGTTACAATGAGCAGTTCTTC	CASSFSYNEQFF
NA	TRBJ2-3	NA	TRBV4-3	TGCGCCAGCAGCCAAGTTGCGGGATCAGTGACAGATACGCAGTATTTT	CASSQVAGSVTDTQYF
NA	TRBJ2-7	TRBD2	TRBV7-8	TGTGCCAGCAGCCCCCAGCGGGGGGGAACCTACGAGCAGTACTTC	CASSPQRGGTYEQYF
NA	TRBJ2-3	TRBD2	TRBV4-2	TGTGCCAGCAGCCAAGTGGGGGAGGGGGATACGCAGTATTTT	CASSQVGEGDTQYF
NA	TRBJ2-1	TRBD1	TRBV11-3	TGTGCCAGCAGCTTACGCCAGGGACAGGGGGCAAATGAGCAGTTCTTC	CASSLRQGQGANEQFF
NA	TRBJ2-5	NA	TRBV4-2	TGTGCCAGCAGCCCTAGGTACCAAGAGACCCAGTACTTC	CASSPRYQETQYF
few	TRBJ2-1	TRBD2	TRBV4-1	TGCGCCAGCAGCCAAGGTGCGGGGAGGGAAGGCAATGAGCAGTTCTTC	CASSQGAGREGNEQFF
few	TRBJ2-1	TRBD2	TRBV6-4	TGTGCCAGCAGTAAGACTAGCGGGAGGGCCGGAGACAATGAGCAGTTCTTC	CASSKTSGRAGDNEQFF
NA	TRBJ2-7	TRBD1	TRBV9	TGTGCCAGCAGCCTATCTGACAGGGCGGACTACGAGCAGTACTTC	CASSLSDRADYEQYF
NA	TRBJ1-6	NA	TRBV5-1	TGCGCCAGCAGGATCGAGAATTCACCCCTCCACTTT	CASRIENSPLHF
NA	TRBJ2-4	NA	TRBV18	TGTGCCAGCTCACCTCAGGAAGTTGGGGCCAAAAACATTCAGTACTTC	CASSPQEVGAKNIQYF
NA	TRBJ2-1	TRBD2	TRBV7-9	TGTACCAGCAGCTCCGGACTAGCGGAGTACAATGAGCAGTTCTTC	CTSSSGLAEYNEQFF
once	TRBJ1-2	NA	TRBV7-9	TGTGCCAGCAGCTTAATGAAGGGGGTGGCCCACTTCTATGGCTACACCTTC	CASSLMKGVAHFYGYTF